The next 7 T cell receptor beta chains were all read from a single sample in a study of T cells after yellow fever vaccination. MiXCR, run by TCRdb on the 5' RACE reads, gives a single entry per CDR3 protein. Found here are about 300,000 distinct CDR3 sequences, about 10% of them singletons; the top ten hold 3% to 3.5%. Source: CD4+ T cells sorted from PBMCs, taken 5 days after the yellow fever booster vaccination. The receptors shown here come from a man between 18 and 29 years old who received the YFV17D yellow fever vaccine.

The chain joins TRBV5-4 to TRBJ2-3; D unclear. The CDR3 covers 13 residues. CDR1 and CDR2 from the germline V gene are SGHNT and YYREEE (reference sequence). The V gene lost 2 bases and the J gene lost 4 bases, with 8 bases spanning the gap. The CDR3 spells CASSFSTADTQYF. CDR3 bases: TGTGCCAGCAGCTTCAGCACGGCAGATACGCAGTATTTT.

There are many counts of this clonotype. The rearrangement uses TRBV7-2 and TRBJ2-4; 11 bases match TRBD2. Germline trimming cut 3 bases from V and 7 bases from J; bases unmatched to any gene: 5. Germline-derived CDR1 and CDR2 are SGHTA and FQGNSA. The length of the CDR3 is 15 residues. The CDR3 coding sequence is TGTGCCAGCAGCTTTAGCGGGGGGGCAGGTAACATTCAGTACTTC. It encodes CASSFSGGAGNIQYF.

The sample holds a few counts of this clonotype. The rearrangement links TRBV20-1 to TRBJ2-5; maybe TRBD1 (6 bases). V was clipped by 5 bases and J by 1 base, with 11 bases between them. The CDR3 sequence is 13 residues long. The germline V gene has CDR1 DFQATT and CDR2 SNEGSKA (reference sequence). CDR3 DNA: TGCAGTGCTTACAGGGACGGCCAAGAGACCCAGTACTTC. It is translated as CSAYRDGQETQYF.

This clonotype was seen at least ten times. The genes are TRBV5-6 and TRBJ1-1; 7 positions match TRBD1. This CDR3 spans 15 amino acids. Unmatched junction bases numbered 7, after V lost 4 bases and J lost 1 base. Germline CDR1 and CDR2: SGHDT and YYEEEE. CDR3 residues: CASSLTRTGNTEAFF. As DNA, the CDR3 is TGTGCCAGCAGCCTCACCCGGACAGGGAACACTGAAGCTTTCTTT. Full variable domain (rest looked up from reference TRBV5-6 and TRBJ1-1): DAGVTQSPTHLIKTRGQQVTLRCSPKSGHDTVSWYQQALGQGPQFIFQYYEEEERQRGNFPDRFSGHQFPNYSSELNVNALLLGDSALYLCASSLTRTGNTEAFFGQGTRLTVV.

This clonotype appeared many times. The V gene is TRBV5-1, the J gene TRBJ2-2; 9 bases map to TRBD1. The ends lost 2 bases at V and 4 bases at J; junction bases unmatched: 6. Germline V gene data show CDR1 as SGHRS and CDR2 as YFSETQ. The CDR3 extends over 16 amino acids. CDR3 sequence: CASSFTGGEGTGELFF. The CDR3 region has the DNA TGCGCCAGCAGCTTTACAGGGGGCGAAGGCACCGGGGAGCTGTTTTTT.

This clonotype was detected many times. This rearrangement joins TRBV7-2 to TRBJ2-5; 10 positions match TRBD2. The germline V gene has CDR1 SGHTA and CDR2 FQGNSA. The length of the CDR3 is 16 residues. V lost 4 bases, J lost 4 bases, and 9 bases stayed unmatched. The CDR3, as DNA: TGTGCCAGCAGCTCCCTTGGGGCTAGCGGGGGAGAGACCCAGTACTTC. This encodes CASSSLGASGGETQYF. Complete variable domain (other parts from reference TRBV7-2 and TRBJ2-5): GAGVSQSPSNKVTEKGKDVELRCDPISGHTALYWYRQSLGQGLEFLIYFQGNSAPDKSGLPSDRFSAERTGGSVSTLTIQRTQQEDSAVYLCASSSLGASGGETQYFGPGTRLLVL.

The gene calls are TRBV20-1 and TRBJ1-1; tentatively, D is TRBD1 (5 bases). This CDR3 spans 12 amino acids. The V and J ends lost 4 bases and 4 bases respectively, with 10 bases between them. CDR1 DFQATT and CDR2 SNEGSKA come from the germline V gene (reference sequence). The CDR3 bases are TGCAGTGCTAAGCAGGGAGGCACTGAAGCTTTCTTT. It yields the protein CSAKQGGTEAFF.